The present TCR beta chain was sequenced within a study of identifying expanded T cells in peripheral blood. Study-level points and caveats: Across healthy donors, higher total template counts meant significantly greater approximately two-week count variance. Technical replicates showed roughly 1.2 changed clones; two weeks about 16; four weeks 19.

Profiled with immunoSEQ multiplex PCR; TCRdb holds only in-frame clones, not every one. The data contain fewer than 85,000 clones, roughly four fifths of them singletons. In the case of this clone: Antigen unknown.

During the collection period, no donor immune events like infections were recorded. This receptor was obtained from a person aged 18-70 years in good health. The sequencing sample was made of blood.

Written as DNA, the CDR3 is TGTGCCATCAGTGAGGTTCAGGGACAAGAGACCCAGTACTTC. Amino acids: CAISEVQGQETQYF. The chain is built from TRBV10-3 and TRBJ2-5; D might be TRBD1 (5 bases). Trimming stripped 2 bases from V and 2 bases from J, with 9 bases between. The CDR3 is 14 amino acids. Germline-derived CDR1 and CDR2 are ENHRY and SYGVKD.